Each of the 26 T cell receptor beta chains below was sequenced from the same sample in a study of shared clonotypes between healthy human individuals. TCRdb keeps only in-frame clones here, not all; method: immunoSEQ multiplex PCR. The table shows over a million clones, with 95% to 97% occurring only once. The specimen sequenced was naive CD4+ T cells sorted from blood. The subset: CD45RA+ positively selected. The receptor source for this set is a man younger than 40 in good health.

The rearrangement joins TRBV5-4 to TRBJ2-5, with 10 bases aligning to TRBD2. Germline CDR1 is SGHNT and CDR2 is YYREEE (reference sequence). This CDR3 region has 19 residues. J gave up 5 bases and V 0 bases, and 16 bases lay outside the gene matches. The CDR3 spells CASSLGLAGDFVLEETQYF. The CDR3 bases are TGTGCCAGCAGCTTGGGCCTAGCGGGAGATTTTGTTCTAGAGGAGACCCAGTACTTC. Based on the CDR3 plus reference TRBV5-4 and TRBJ2-5, the full variable domain is ETGVTQSPTHLIKTRGQQVTLRCSSQSGHNTVSWYQQALGQGPQFIFQYYREEENGRGNFPPRFSGLQFPNYSSELNVNALELDDSALYLCASSLGLAGDFVLEETQYFGPGTRLLVL.

The V call is TRBV5-1, the J call TRBJ2-3, with a weak D call TRBD2 (5 bases). CDR1 is SGHRS and CDR2 is YFSETQ in the germline V gene. The CDR3 consists of 16 residues. V lost 1 base, J lost 0 bases, and 12 bases lay in between. CDR3 DNA: TGCGCCAGCAGCTTGAGAAGCGGAACTAGCACAGATACGCAGTATTTT. Residues: CASSLRSGTSTDTQYF.

The chain couples TRBV7-2 to TRBJ2-5, with 7 positions matching TRBD2. Looked up from germline, CDR1 is SGHTA and CDR2 is FQGNSA. The junction had 2 bases not matched to a gene; V was cut back by 1 base and J by 9 bases. The CDR3 spans 12 residues. The CDR3 loop is CASSLDRGAQYF. The CDR3 DNA sequence: TGTGCCAGCAGCTTAGATCGGGGGGCCCAGTACTTC. Based on the CDR3 plus reference TRBV7-2 and TRBJ2-5, the full variable domain is GAGVSQSPSNKVTEKGKDVELRCDPISGHTALYWYRQSLGQGLEFLIYFQGNSAPDKSGLPSDRFSAERTGGSVSTLTIQRTQQEDSAVYLCASSLDRGAQYFGPGTRLLVL.

The chain recombines TRBV30 with TRBJ1-4; 7 bases fit TRBD1. The CDR3 has 12 amino acids. The junction had 5 bases not matched to a gene; V was cut back by 5 bases and J by 8 bases. Germline V gene data show CDR1 as GTSNPN and CDR2 as SVGIG (reference sequence). The CDR3 region is CAWADREEKLFF. The CDR3 DNA follows: TGTGCCTGGGCCGACAGGGAAGAAAAACTGTTTTTT. The full variable domain, in which reference TRBV30 and TRBJ1-4 provide the parts outside the CDR3, is SQTIHQWPATLVQPVGSPLSLECTVEGTSNPNLYWYRQAAGRGLQLLFYSVGIGQISSEVPQNLSASRPQDRQFILSSKKLLLSDSGFYLCAWADREEKLFFGSGTQLSVL.

The gene calls are TRBV29-1 and TRBJ2-4; no clear D gene. The CDR3 sequence is 12 residues long. Germline V gene lookup returns CDR1 SQVTM and CDR2 ANQGSEA. V gave up 0 bases and J gave up 8 bases, with 8 bases separating them. As DNA, the CDR3 is TGCAGCGTTGAAGATTGGGTAGACATTCAGTACTTC. Protein product: CSVEDWVDIQYF.

The rearrangement links TRBV29-1 to TRBJ1-1; D uncertain. V was shortened by 0 bases and J by 0 bases, with 8 bases between the two germline ends. CDR1 SQVTM and CDR2 ANQGSEA come from the germline V gene. CDR3 size: 14 residues. The CDR3 loop reads CSVEDSWLNTEAFF. CDR3 nucleotide sequence: TGCAGCGTTGAAGACAGTTGGTTGAACACTGAAGCTTTCTTT.

The gene calls are TRBV7-9 and TRBJ2-3; 8 bases align to TRBD1. CDR1 and CDR2 (germline): SEHNR, FQNEAQ (reference sequence). With 2 bases clipped from V and 5 bases from J, the junction kept 9 bases outside the gene matches. The CDR3 has 16 residues. The CDR3 is CASSLYGRGLVDTQYF. The CDR3 nucleotides are TGTGCCAGCAGCTTATATGGCAGGGGGCTGGTAGATACGCAGTATTTT.

This clone is a singleton in its sample. The chain joins TRBV6-5 to TRBJ1-1; D ambiguous. The CDR3 consists of 15 residues. V lost 5 bases and J lost 0, with 13 bases in between. CDR1 MNHEY and CDR2 SVGAGI come from the germline V gene. The CDR3 protein is CASSHPPQMNTEAFF. CDR3 sequence (DNA): TGTGCCAGCAGTCACCCGCCGCAGATGAACACTGAAGCTTTCTTT.

The chain carries TRBV2 and TRBJ1-2; perhaps TRBD1 as D (5 bases). The V and J ends lost 2 bases and 1 base respectively, with 14 bases between them. The CDR3 is 16 amino acids. The germline V gene encodes CDR1 SNHLY and CDR2 FYNNEI. The CDR3: CASSELRDRLNYGYTF. CDR3 DNA sequence: TGTGCCAGCAGTGAACTCCGGGACCGACTTAACTATGGCTACACCTTC.

The J gene is TRBJ2-7, the V gene TRBV5-1; possible D gene TRBD1, 6 bases. This CDR3 region has 15 residues. The germline CDR1 and CDR2 sequences are SGHRS and YFSETQ. The V and J ends lost 5 bases and 2 bases respectively, with 17 bases between them. DNA for the CDR3: TGCGCCAGCAGTGTGTCAGGACAGCCTACCTACGAGCAGTACTTC. Encoded protein: CASSVSGQPTYEQYF.

The rearrangement joins TRBV25-1 to TRBJ2-7; 10 bases match TRBD2. The CDR3 extends over 15 amino acids. CDR1 and CDR2 (germline): MGHDK, SYGVNS. V shed 4 bases, J shed 0 bases, and the junction held 3 bases outside the gene matches. For the CDR3, the DNA is TGTGCCAGCAGTGCTAGCGGGAGTGTCTCCTACGAGCAGTACTTC. Its protein product is CASSASGSVSYEQYF.

V is TRBV6-1 and J is TRBJ1-2; D is undetermined. There are 9 residues in the CDR3. V was clipped by 6 bases and J by 8 bases, with 4 bases between them. Germline CDR1 reads MNHNS; CDR2 reads SASEGT. The CDR3 nucleotides read TGTGCCAGCAGGCGGGGCTACACCTTC. Residues: CASRRGYTF.

The chain's CDR3 is CASSLDRAGTYNEKLFF. CDR3 sequence (DNA): TGTGCCAGCAGCTTAGATCGAGCGGGGACGTATAATGAAAAACTGTTTTTT. J is TRBJ1-4 and V is TRBV11-2; the D gene is possibly TRBD1 (5 bases). Germline loops: CDR1 SGHAT, CDR2 FQNNGV. V lost 0 bases to trimming and J lost 4 bases, with 15 bases between them. The CDR3 consists of 17 residues.

The chain combines TRBV4-1 with TRBJ2-1; 9 bases are a match to TRBD2. The germline gives CDR1 MGHRA, CDR2 YSYEKL. The CDR3 is made up of 17 amino acids. V gave up 0 bases and J gave up 4 bases; unmatched junction bases: 7. The CDR3 nucleotides read TGCGCCAGCAGCCAAGATTCCCCAGCGGGAGGATACAATGAGCAGTTCTTC. Translation gives CASSQDSPAGGYNEQFF.

This chain joins TRBV11-2 and TRBJ2-1, with a weak D call TRBD2 (6 bases). This CDR3 contains 15 residues. CDR1 and CDR2 (germline): SGHAT, FQNNGV. The V end was cut by 1 base, the J end by 4 bases, with 11 bases between. This CDR3 is CASSLGVAEYNEQFF. CDR3 DNA: TGTGCCAGCAGCTTAGGGGTAGCGGAATACAATGAGCAGTTCTTC.

This clone was observed a single time. This chain joins TRBV7-6 and TRBJ1-1; D is possibly TRBD1 (5 bases). Germline lookup yields CDR1 SGHVS and CDR2 FNYEAQ. V was pared by 3 bases and J by 8 bases, with 13 bases between. This CDR3 is 13 amino acids long. CDR3 in amino acids: CASSFRDGKEAFF. The CDR3 region has the DNA TGTGCCAGCAGCTTCCGGGACGGAAAAGAAGCTTTCTTT.

V usage is TRBV19 and J usage is TRBJ2-7; 7 bases line up with TRBD2. Unmatched junction bases numbered 12, after V lost 6 bases and J lost 4 bases. Germline loops: CDR1 LNHDA, CDR2 SQIVND (reference sequence). This CDR3 has 15 amino acids. CDR3 sequence reads: CASSTGGGPIYEQYF. The CDR3, as DNA: TGTGCCAGTAGCACGGGGGGAGGGCCCATATACGAGCAGTACTTC.

The chain employs TRBV18 and TRBJ2-3, with 7 bases that match TRBD1. Germline loops: CDR1 KGHSH, CDR2 LQKENI. Losses at the gene ends were 8 bases for V and 4 bases for J; bases not matched to a gene: 18. CDR3 length equals 17 residues. The chain's CDR3 is CASRTRQGFVIPDTQYF. CDR3 bases: TGTGCCAGCCGAACGAGACAGGGTTTCGTCATCCCAGATACGCAGTATTTT.

This chain connects TRBV30 to TRBJ2-1; D might be TRBD2 (6 bases). Germline values: CDR1 GTSNPN, CDR2 SVGIG (reference sequence). V lost 4 bases and J lost 8, with 9 bases in between. The CDR3 is 11 residues long. CDR3 loop: CAWIGDYEQFF. CDR3 nucleotides: TGTGCCTGGATAGGGGACTATGAGCAGTTCTTC.

This clone was seen only once. The CDR3 DNA follows: TGTGCCAGCAGTTTAGACCGGTGGCGTTATGGCTACACCTTC. Its translation is CASSLDRWRYGYTF. The chain combines TRBV28 with TRBJ1-2; D uncertain. This CDR3 comprises 14 residues. The germline V and J ends were trimmed by 2 bases and 5 bases, with 12 bases remaining between them. In germline, CDR1 is MDHEN, CDR2 SYDVKM.

The chain links TRBV28 to TRBJ2-3; D might be TRBD2 (5 bases). Between the trimmed V and J ends, which lost 6 bases and 8 bases, there was a span of 18 bases. The CDR3 is made up of 14 amino acids. Per germline, CDR1 MDHEN and CDR2 SYDVKM. As DNA, the CDR3 is TGTGCCAGCAGCCCAGCCCACTTTGGAGGTACGCAGTATTTT. Protein sequence: CASSPAHFGGTQYF.

The chain uses TRBV18 and TRBJ1-4, with no clear D. Germline loops: CDR1 KGHSH, CDR2 LQKENI. The CDR3 contains 13 residues. Deletions cut 3 bases from V and 13 bases from J, with 15 bases between. CDR3 DNA sequence: TGTGCCAGCTCACCGGAGTATACAAGCCCACTGTTTTTT. Translated: CASSPEYTSPLFF. Drawing the rest from reference TRBV18 and TRBJ1-4, the complete variable domain is NAGVMQNPRHLVRRRGQEARLRCSPMKGHSHVYWYRQLPEEGLKFMVYLQKENIIDESGMPKERFSAEFPKEGPSILRIQQVVRGDSAAYFCASSPEYTSPLFFGSGTQLSVL.

The DNA of the CDR3 is TGCGCCAGCAGCCTCTCCGGTTCCGACTACAATGAGCAGTTCTTC. It encodes CASSLSGSDYNEQFF. This chain joins TRBV5-1 and TRBJ2-1; D not certain. CDR3 length: 15 amino acids. V was shortened by 4 bases and J by 3 bases, with 14 bases between the two germline ends. CDR1 is SGHRS, CDR2 YFSETQ, per germline.

The chain employs TRBV5-1 and TRBJ1-5; TRBD1 matches at 10 bases. Germline CDR1 SGHRS, CDR2 YFSETQ. V lost 0 bases and J lost 2; bases outside the gene matches: 2. The CDR3 loop spans 16 amino acids. CDR3 sequence (DNA): TGCGCCAGCAGCTTGGGGACAGGGGGTCGCAATCAGCCCCAGCATTTT. Its translation: CASSLGTGGRNQPQHF.

This clone was recorded once. The chain couples TRBV18 to TRBJ2-2; a weak D match, TRBD1 (6 bases). In germline, CDR1 is KGHSH, CDR2 LQKENI. Trimming pared 5 bases from V and 1 base from J, leaving 14 bases between. CDR3 length: 16 amino acids. In DNA form, the CDR3 reads TGTGCCAGCTCAGGGATATCCAGGGGGAACACCGGGGAGCTGTTTTTT. As protein: CASSGISRGNTGELFF. The whole variable domain, remainder taken from reference TRBV18 and TRBJ2-2, is NAGVMQNPRHLVRRRGQEARLRCSPMKGHSHVYWYRQLPEEGLKFMVYLQKENIIDESGMPKERFSAEFPKEGPSILRIQQVVRGDSAAYFCASSGISRGNTGELFFGEGSRLTVL.

V is TRBV7-8 and J is TRBJ2-5, with TRBD2 matching 9 bases. V was pared by 2 bases and J by 3 bases, with 10 bases of the junction left unmatched. This CDR3 spans 17 amino acids. Germline loops: CDR1 SGHVS, CDR2 FQNEAQ. CDR3 bases: TGTGCCAGCAGCTTAAATTCCCGACTAGCGGCAAAAGAGACCCAGTACTTC. This encodes CASSLNSRLAAKETQYF. Looking up the rest from reference TRBV7-8 and TRBJ2-5 gives the full variable domain: GAGVSQSPRYKVAKRGQDVALRCDPISGHVSLFWYQQALGQGPEFLTYFQNEAQLDKSGLPSDRFFAERPEGSVSTLKIQRTQQEDSAVYLCASSLNSRLAAKETQYFGPGTRLLVL.